The rows below give T cell receptor beta chains drawn from one sample of a study of control samples from healthy donors and cancer patients. The assay was immunoSEQ multiplex PCR, and TCRdb's table has in-frame clones only and misses some. The table has hundreds of thousands of clones, about four fifths seen once. The specimen sequenced was PBMCs. These TCRs come from a woman aged 60 to 75 with lung cancer. Each CDR3 is given with its conserved first and last residue. D genes are given only for firm matches. Clone size is shown for a subset of rows, as once, few, many or a class of expanded clone.

clone size,V gene,D gene,J gene,CDR3 DNA,CDR3 protein
-,TRBV27,TRBD2,TRBJ2-1,TGTGCCAGCAGTTCTTTACTAGCGGGAGTAAAGGGAGGGCAGTTCTTC,CASSSLLAGVKGGQFF
once,TRBV5-1,TRBD1,TRBJ1-2,TGCGCCAGCAGTTTAACCCAGCAGGGGGCGTATGGCTACACCTTC,CASSLTQQGAYGYTF
-,TRBV5-1,-,TRBJ2-5,TGCGCCAGCAGCTCGGGAAACAGGGCGGAGGGGGAGACCCAGTACTTC,CASSSGNRAEGETQYF
-,TRBV19,-,TRBJ1-3,TGTGCCAGTAGTATACCGTGGAGACAGCAGAGCTCTGGAAACACCATATATTTT,CASSIPWRQQSSGNTIYF
-,TRBV6-1,TRBD2,TRBJ2-1,TGTGCCAGCAGTGAAATCCCTCCGGGACTAGCGGGGCATGAGCAGTTCTTC,CASSEIPPGLAGHEQFF
-,TRBV19,-,TRBJ2-2,TGTGCCAGTAGACGCCCGTTGTCCGGGGAGCTGTTTTTT,CASRRPLSGELFF
-,TRBV9,-,TRBJ1-1,TGTGCCAGCAGCGTAGGGCCAGCAATGAACACTGAAGCTTTCTTT,CASSVGPAMNTEAFF
once,TRBV12-3/TRBV12-4,TRBD1,TRBJ1-2,TGTGCCAGCAGCCCCTCAGGGGGAACGGGCTACACCTTC,CASSPSGGTGYTF
-,TRBV19,TRBD2,TRBJ2-4,TGTGCCAGTAGTCCCTCACATACTAGCGGGAGGGCCATGATTAACATTCAGTACTTC,CASSPSHTSGRAMINIQYF
-,TRBV19,-,TRBJ1-5,TGTGCCAGTAGCCCCCCCCGGGGTTTTGGTAGCAATCAGCCCCAGCATTTT,CASSPPRGFGSNQPQHF
-,TRBV3-1/TRBV3-2,-,TRBJ1-3,TGTGCCAGCAGCCTCTCGACAATTGGAAACACCATATATTTT,CASSLSTIGNTIYF